This T cell receptor beta chain came from a study of blood T cells in healthy people across ages. Across the whole study: Template switching picked up about one barcoded beta molecule for each two T cells.

A J-beta primer mix and a sample-barcoded 5' primer were used in a second PCR of about 6 to 12 cycles. TCRdb re-derived calls from the 5' RACE reads in MiXCR, one entry per CDR3 protein. The repertoire holds 550,000 to 750,000 distinct CDR3 sequences, with about 21% as singletons. The CDR3 consists of 17 residues. CDR1 is ENHRY, CDR2 SYGVKD, per germline. Only a few counts were recorded for this clonotype. The specimen sequenced was blood. The TCR originated in a man aged 65-85 years in good health. The J gene is TRBJ2-5, the V gene TRBV10-3, with TRBD1 identical over 9 bases. Matching the DNA end better, TRBJ2-7 makes the J call doubtful. DNA of the CDR3: TGTGCCATCAGTGAAGGGGGACAGGGTGGAACCTCCTACGAGCAGTACTTC. It yields the protein CAISEGGQGGTSYEQYF.